This T cell receptor beta chain was retrieved from a study of T cell repertoires in cytomegalovirus infection. About the study: Public TCR beta signatures indicated both CMV infection and matching HLA type.

Regarding this clonotype: Its antigen is as yet unknown. A much more abundant neighbour one base away suggests this may be a read error.

This CDR3 is 14 amino acids long. Per germline, CDR1 SGHVS and CDR2 FNYEAQ. MiXCR, run by TCRdb on the reads, gives a single entry per CDR3 protein. The sample contains about a million distinct CDR3 sequences, approximately 31% of which appear only once. Study findings and constraints: Cumulated frequencies of public TCR beta families served to identify carriers of CMV plus the relevant HLA. HLA-C-restricted TCR beta clonotypes specific for CMV led the ex vivo response.

This rearrangement joins TRBV7-6 to TRBJ1-2, with 7 bases aligning to TRBD1. The source of this sequence is a human donor in good health (CMV status not recorded). Some clones in this sample may be carry-over from other donors' samples. Sequencing used cultured CD8+ T cells from PBMCs, obtained from culture after CMV antigen stimulation. CDR3 residues: CANSLGGTDYGYTF. The CDR3 DNA reads as TGTGCCAACAGCTTAGGAGGGACAGACTATGGCTACACCTTC.